The rows below give T cell receptor beta chains drawn from one sample of a study of blood T cell repertoires in COVID-19. Method: immunoSEQ multiplex PCR; TCRdb's copy keeps in-frame clones and lacks some. This sample carries about 170,000 clones, almost 85% of them seen once, and the ten largest clones take 13% to 15%. The material sequenced was peripheral blood. The receptor set was obtained from a man aged 18-30 years with active or convalescent COVID-19. Each CDR3 is given with its conserved first and last residue. D genes are given only for firm matches. Size tells how often a clone was seen (once, few, many) or the class of an expanded clone, and some rows leave it out.

v_gene: TRBV27; j_gene: TRBJ1-6; d_gene: TRBD1; abundance: few; CDR3aa: CASSLRLGQGNSPLHF; CDR3nt: TGTGCCAGCAGTTTAAGGCTAGGACAGGGGAATTCACCCCTCCACTTT
v_gene: TRBV5-6; j_gene: TRBJ2-5; d_gene: NA; abundance: NA; CDR3aa: CASSLVAQETQYF; CDR3nt: TGTGCCAGCAGCTTGGTGGCCCAAGAGACCCAGTACTTC
v_gene: TRBV2; j_gene: TRBJ1-6; d_gene: TRBD1; abundance: NA; CDR3aa: CASIRTGENSPLHF; CDR3nt: TGTGCCAGCATTAGGACAGGCGAAAATTCACCCCTCCACTTT
v_gene: TRBV14; j_gene: TRBJ1-5; d_gene: NA; abundance: few; CDR3aa: CASSLGDQPQHF; CDR3nt: TGTGCCAGCAGCCTCGGAGATCAGCCCCAGCATTTT
v_gene: TRBV29-1; j_gene: TRBJ2-1; d_gene: TRBD2; abundance: few; CDR3aa: CSVGILLAGDYNEQFF; CDR3nt: TGCAGCGTTGGAATTCTACTAGCGGGGGACTACAATGAGCAGTTCTTC
v_gene: TRBV20-1; j_gene: TRBJ1-5; d_gene: NA; abundance: NA; CDR3aa: CSASRDYSNQPQHF; CDR3nt: TGCAGTGCTAGTCGAGACTATAGCAATCAGCCCCAGCATTTT
v_gene: TRBV19; j_gene: TRBJ2-2; d_gene: NA; abundance: NA; CDR3aa: CASSIGSGVNTGELFF; CDR3nt: TGTGCCAGTAGTATTGGCTCAGGGGTAAACACCGGGGAGCTGTTTTTT
v_gene: TRBV7-2; j_gene: TRBJ2-5; d_gene: TRBD2; abundance: NA; CDR3aa: CASSLTTSGGGETQYF; CDR3nt: TGTGCCAGCAGCTTAACGACTAGCGGGGGGGGAGAGACCCAGTACTTC
v_gene: TRBV11-1; j_gene: TRBJ1-2; d_gene: NA; abundance: once; CDR3aa: CASSPPLARAGYTF; CDR3nt: TGTGCCAGCAGCCCACCCCTCGCGCGCGCGGGCTACACCTTC
v_gene: TRBV29-1; j_gene: TRBJ1-4; d_gene: NA; abundance: NA; CDR3aa: CSVRGGTTNEKLFF; CDR3nt: TGCAGCGTGCGGGGGGGGACTACTAATGAAAAACTGTTTTTT
v_gene: TRBV25-1; j_gene: TRBJ2-1; d_gene: TRBD2; abundance: NA; CDR3aa: CASRTGTSGRNEQFF; CDR3nt: TGTGCCAGCAGGACCGGGACTAGCGGGAGAAATGAGCAGTTCTTC
v_gene: TRBV29-1; j_gene: TRBJ2-2; d_gene: TRBD2; abundance: NA; CDR3aa: CSVELAGAVSTGELFF; CDR3nt: TGCAGCGTTGAGCTAGCGGGGGCCGTCAGCACCGGGGAGCTGTTTTTT
v_gene: TRBV18; j_gene: TRBJ2-2; d_gene: NA; abundance: many; CDR3aa: CASSPSGGANTGELFF; CDR3nt: TGTGCCAGCTCACCGTCCGGGGGAGCTAACACCGGGGAGCTGTTTTTT
v_gene: TRBV4-3; j_gene: TRBJ2-1; d_gene: TRBD2; abundance: NA; CDR3aa: CASSQGSPGLAGQNEQFF; CDR3nt: TGCGCCAGCAGCCAAGGATCTCCGGGACTAGCGGGACAAAATGAGCAGTTCTTC
v_gene: TRBV19; j_gene: TRBJ1-4; d_gene: NA; abundance: NA; CDR3aa: CAGSRNQGEKLFF; CDR3nt: TGTGCCGGTTCCCGGAATCAGGGGGAAAAACTGTTTTTT
v_gene: TRBV6-2/TRBV6-3; j_gene: TRBJ1-2; d_gene: TRBD1; abundance: NA; CDR3aa: CASNPTGKDYGYTF; CDR3nt: TGTGCCAGCAACCCGACAGGGAAGGACTATGGCTACACCTTC
v_gene: TRBV4-2; j_gene: TRBJ2-1; d_gene: TRBD1; abundance: NA; CDR3aa: CASSQDRTGGGNEQFF; CDR3nt: TGTGCCAGCAGCCAAGATAGGACAGGGGGTGGTAATGAGCAGTTCTTC
v_gene: TRBV25-1; j_gene: TRBJ1-1; d_gene: NA; abundance: once; CDR3aa: CASVGQRSSTEAFF; CDR3nt: TGTGCCAGCGTCGGACAAAGGAGTTCGACTGAAGCTTTCTTT
v_gene: TRBV5-6; j_gene: TRBJ1-3; d_gene: NA; abundance: NA; CDR3aa: CASSLQGISGNTIYF; CDR3nt: TGTGCCAGCAGCTTACAGGGCATCTCTGGAAACACCATATATTTT
v_gene: TRBV24-1; j_gene: TRBJ2-3; d_gene: NA; abundance: NA; CDR3aa: CATSDLEGGSTDTQYF; CDR3nt: TGTGCCACCAGTGATTTGGAGGGGGGGAGCACAGATACGCAGTATTTT
v_gene: TRBV5-1; j_gene: TRBJ2-1; d_gene: NA; abundance: NA; CDR3aa: CASSPGGQNNEQFF; CDR3nt: TGCGCCAGCAGCCCTGGTGGACAGAACAATGAGCAGTTCTTC
v_gene: TRBV4-1; j_gene: TRBJ1-6; d_gene: NA; abundance: NA; CDR3aa: CASSQGQVPSPLHF; CDR3nt: TGCGCCAGCAGCCAAGGACAGGTCCCTTCTCCCCTCCACTTT
v_gene: TRBV18; j_gene: TRBJ1-2; d_gene: NA; abundance: NA; CDR3aa: CASSPPNKNYGYTF; CDR3nt: TGTGCCAGCTCACCACCTAACAAAAACTATGGCTACACCTTC
v_gene: TRBV3-1/TRBV3-2; j_gene: TRBJ2-2; d_gene: TRBD2; abundance: NA; CDR3aa: CASSQGRLADTGELFF; CDR3nt: TGTGCCAGCAGCCAAGGCCGACTAGCGGACACCGGGGAGCTGTTTTTT
v_gene: TRBV19; j_gene: TRBJ1-6; d_gene: TRBD1; abundance: once; CDR3aa: CASSTGQAYNSPLHF; CDR3nt: TGTGCCAGTAGTACAGGACAGGCCTATAATTCACCCCTCCACTTT
v_gene: TRBV10-3; j_gene: TRBJ2-2; d_gene: TRBD2; abundance: few; CDR3aa: CAISVLTSGGRSTGELFF; CDR3nt: TGTGCCATCAGTGTCCTGACTAGCGGGGGGCGTAGCACCGGGGAGCTGTTTTTT
v_gene: TRBV6-2/TRBV6-3; j_gene: TRBJ2-2; d_gene: NA; abundance: NA; CDR3aa: CASSYSKTARFANTGELFF; CDR3nt: TGTGCCAGCAGTTACTCGAAAACGGCTAGATTCGCGAACACCGGGGAGCTGTTTTTT
v_gene: TRBV19; j_gene: TRBJ1-2; d_gene: NA; abundance: once; CDR3aa: CASSQTTNYGYTF; CDR3nt: TGTGCCAGTAGCCAGACTACTAACTATGGCTACACCTTC
v_gene: TRBV19; j_gene: TRBJ1-2; d_gene: NA; abundance: NA; CDR3aa: CASSTTGHLYGYTF; CDR3nt: TGTGCCAGTAGTACAACGGGACACCTCTATGGCTACACCTTC
v_gene: TRBV27; j_gene: TRBJ1-4; d_gene: NA; abundance: NA; CDR3aa: CASSLLGGSEKLFF; CDR3nt: TGTGCCAGCAGTTTATTGGGGGGAAGTGAAAAACTGTTTTTT
v_gene: TRBV19; j_gene: TRBJ1-3; d_gene: TRBD1; abundance: NA; CDR3aa: CASSAGQSSGNTIYF; CDR3nt: TGTGCCAGTAGTGCGGGACAGAGCTCTGGAAACACCATATATTTT
v_gene: TRBV25-1; j_gene: TRBJ2-1; d_gene: TRBD2; abundance: NA; CDR3aa: CASSENGKLAGAGEQFF; CDR3nt: TGTGCCAGCAGTGAGAACGGAAAACTAGCGGGAGCAGGTGAGCAGTTCTTC
v_gene: TRBV4-1; j_gene: TRBJ2-5; d_gene: NA; abundance: once; CDR3aa: CASSRGGLETQYF; CDR3nt: TGCGCCAGCAGCCGGGGGGGCCTAGAGACCCAGTACTTC
v_gene: TRBV7-9; j_gene: TRBJ1-4; d_gene: TRBD1; abundance: NA; CDR3aa: CASSLTQGTNEKLFF; CDR3nt: TGTGCCAGCAGCCTAACACAGGGGACTAATGAAAAACTGTTTTTT
v_gene: TRBV28; j_gene: TRBJ1-6; d_gene: TRBD1; abundance: NA; CDR3aa: CASSLDRKYNSPLHF; CDR3nt: TGTGCCAGCAGTTTGGACAGGAAATATAATTCACCCCTCCACTTT
v_gene: TRBV19; j_gene: TRBJ2-5; d_gene: TRBD2; abundance: NA; CDR3aa: CASSLSGMGETQYF; CDR3nt: TGTGCCAGTAGTCTTAGCGGGATGGGAGAGACCCAGTACTTC
v_gene: TRBV30; j_gene: TRBJ2-7; d_gene: NA; abundance: NA; CDR3aa: CAWSLLAEPYEQYF; CDR3nt: TGTGCCTGGTCTCTTCTGGCGGAGCCCTACGAGCAGTACTTC
v_gene: TRBV7-7; j_gene: TRBJ2-1; d_gene: NA; abundance: NA; CDR3aa: CASSLGRFDEQFF; CDR3nt: TGTGCTAGCAGCTTAGGCAGGTTCGATGAGCAGTTCTTC
v_gene: TRBV19; j_gene: TRBJ2-1; d_gene: TRBD2; abundance: NA; CDR3aa: CASSIGLAGGREPINEQFF; CDR3nt: TGTGCCAGTAGTATAGGACTAGCGGGAGGCCGCGAGCCAATCAATGAGCAGTTCTTC
v_gene: TRBV2; j_gene: TRBJ2-1; d_gene: NA; abundance: NA; CDR3aa: CASSEVRDSNEQFF; CDR3nt: TGTGCCAGCAGTGAAGTCCGAGACTCCAATGAGCAGTTCTTC
v_gene: TRBV7-2; j_gene: TRBJ1-1; d_gene: TRBD1; abundance: NA; CDR3aa: CASSRLGTSGGEAFF; CDR3nt: TGTGCCAGCAGTCGCTTGGGGACCTCAGGGGGTGAAGCTTTCTTT
v_gene: TRBV7-9; j_gene: TRBJ1-6; d_gene: NA; abundance: NA; CDR3aa: CASSPLVVAPSYNSPLHF; CDR3nt: TGTGCCAGCAGCCCATTGGTCGTGGCCCCTTCCTATAATTCACCCCTCCACTTT
v_gene: TRBV28; j_gene: TRBJ2-1; d_gene: NA; abundance: NA; CDR3aa: CASSVRRVEQFF; CDR3nt: TGTGCCAGCAGTGTTAGACGGGTTGAGCAGTTCTTC
v_gene: TRBV7-2; j_gene: TRBJ1-5; d_gene: TRBD1; abundance: once; CDR3aa: CASSPSTGKDQPQHF; CDR3nt: TGTGCCAGCAGCCCCTCGACAGGGAAGGATCAGCCCCAGCATTTT
v_gene: TRBV28; j_gene: TRBJ2-1; d_gene: TRBD1; abundance: NA; CDR3aa: CASSEAGGKYNEQFF; CDR3nt: TGTGCCAGCAGTGAGGCAGGGGGCAAATACAATGAGCAGTTCTTC
v_gene: TRBV3-1/TRBV3-2; j_gene: TRBJ2-2; d_gene: NA; abundance: NA; CDR3aa: CASSPRDKNTGELFF; CDR3nt: TGTGCCAGCAGCCCTCGGGACAAAAACACCGGGGAGCTGTTTTTT
v_gene: TRBV14; j_gene: TRBJ1-5; d_gene: NA; abundance: NA; CDR3aa: CASSQAGGNQPQHF; CDR3nt: TGTGCCAGCAGCCAGGCAGGCGGCAATCAGCCCCAGCATTTT
v_gene: TRBV11-2; j_gene: TRBJ2-2; d_gene: TRBD2; abundance: NA; CDR3aa: CASSLHAGTSAGELFF; CDR3nt: TGTGCCAGCAGCTTACACGCCGGGACTAGCGCCGGGGAGCTGTTTTTT
v_gene: TRBV21-1; j_gene: TRBJ1-6; d_gene: NA; abundance: NA; CDR3aa: CASSKERGRGADNSPLHF; CDR3nt: TGTGCCAGCAGCAAAGAGAGAGGCAGGGGGGCTGATAATTCACCCCTCCACTTT